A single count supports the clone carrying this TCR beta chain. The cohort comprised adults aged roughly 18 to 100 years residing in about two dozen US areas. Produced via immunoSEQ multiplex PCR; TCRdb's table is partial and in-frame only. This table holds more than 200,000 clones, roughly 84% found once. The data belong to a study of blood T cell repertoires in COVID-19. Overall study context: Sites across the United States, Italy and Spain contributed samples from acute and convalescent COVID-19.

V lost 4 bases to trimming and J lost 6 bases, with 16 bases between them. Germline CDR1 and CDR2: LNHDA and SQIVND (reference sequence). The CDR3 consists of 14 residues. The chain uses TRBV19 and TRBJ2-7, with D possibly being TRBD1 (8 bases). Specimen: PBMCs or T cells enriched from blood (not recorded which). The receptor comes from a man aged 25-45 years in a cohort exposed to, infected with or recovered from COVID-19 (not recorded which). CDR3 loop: CASSRWTGRAEQYF. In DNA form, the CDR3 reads TGTGCCAGTAGTAGATGGACAGGGAGGGCCGAGCAGTACTTC.